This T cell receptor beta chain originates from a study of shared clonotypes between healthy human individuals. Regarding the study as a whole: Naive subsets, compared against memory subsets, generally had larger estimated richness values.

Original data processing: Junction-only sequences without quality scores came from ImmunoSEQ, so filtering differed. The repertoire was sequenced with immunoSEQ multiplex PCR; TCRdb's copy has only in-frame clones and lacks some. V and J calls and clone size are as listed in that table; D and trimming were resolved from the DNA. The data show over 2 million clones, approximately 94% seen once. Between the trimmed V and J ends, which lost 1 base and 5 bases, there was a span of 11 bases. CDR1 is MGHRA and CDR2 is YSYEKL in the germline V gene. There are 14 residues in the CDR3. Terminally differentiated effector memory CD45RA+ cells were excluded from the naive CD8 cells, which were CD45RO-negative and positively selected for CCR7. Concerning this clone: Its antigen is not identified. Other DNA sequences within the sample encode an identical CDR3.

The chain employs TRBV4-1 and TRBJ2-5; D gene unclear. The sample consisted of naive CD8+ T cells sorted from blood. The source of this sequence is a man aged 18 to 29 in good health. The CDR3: CASSQGGLEETQYF. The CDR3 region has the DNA TGCGCCAGCAGCCAAGGTGGCCTAGAGGAGACCCAGTACTTC.